The 32 T cell receptor beta chains below come from one sample, sequenced in a study of blood T cell repertoires in COVID-19. Libraries were prepared by immunoSEQ multiplex PCR; TCRdb keeps only in-frame clonotypes and omits some of them. The data show fewer than 70,000 clones, with roughly 88% seen just once and about 2.1% held by the top ten. The sequencing input was peripheral blood. The source is a human donor in a cohort sampled during active COVID-19.

The chain couples TRBV11-2 to TRBJ2-1; D remains unclear. The V end was cut by 5 bases, the J end by 1 base, with 12 bases between. Per germline, CDR1 SGHAT and CDR2 FQNNGV. The CDR3 consists of 15 residues. CDR3 in DNA: TGTGCCAGCAGCCGCGATATTTCTTCCTACAATGAGCAGTTCTTC. Its translation: CASSRDISSYNEQFF.

V is TRBV5-1 and J is TRBJ1-4, with 11 bases identical to TRBD1. CDR1 SGHRS and CDR2 YFSETQ come from the germline V gene. The CDR3 spans 14 residues. J was trimmed by 8 bases and V by 4 bases; bases with no gene match: 4. The CDR3 sequence is CASSPGQGAEKLFF. CDR3 nucleotide sequence: TGCGCCAGCAGCCCTGGACAGGGGGCAGAAAAACTGTTTTTT.

Only one count was recorded for this clone. The chain couples TRBV7-8 to TRBJ1-2; D unresolved. CDR3 size: 13 residues. Between the trimmed V and J ends, which lost 2 bases and 5 bases, there was a span of 9 bases. Per the germline V gene, CDR1 is SGHVS and CDR2 is FQNEAQ. CDR3 DNA sequence: TGTGCCAGCAGCTTACGGCGGGAGTATGGCTACACCTTC. Amino acid sequence: CASSLRREYGYTF. The whole variable domain, filled in from reference TRBV7-8 and TRBJ1-2, reads GAGVSQSPRYKVAKRGQDVALRCDPISGHVSLFWYQQALGQGPEFLTYFQNEAQLDKSGLPSDRFFAERPEGSVSTLKIQRTQQEDSAVYLCASSLRREYGYTFGSGTRLTVV.

The chain is built from TRBV7-2 and TRBJ2-3, with D perhaps TRBD2 (5 bases). The CDR3 is 16 residues long. Trimming shortened V by 3 bases and J by 1 base, and 14 bases separated the two germline ends. Germline values: CDR1 SGHTA, CDR2 FQGNSA. CDR3 loop: CASSFFTRLGTDTQYF. The CDR3 DNA follows: TGTGCCAGCAGCTTTTTTACTAGGCTCGGCACAGATACGCAGTATTTT.

The chain uses TRBV19 and TRBJ2-4; weak D call: TRBD2 (5 bases). Trimming stripped 6 bases from V and 8 bases from J, with 14 bases between. Germline lookup yields CDR1 LNHDA and CDR2 SQIVND (reference sequence). The CDR3 is 13 amino acids. Here the CDR3 reads CASSPGQRDIQYF. The DNA of the CDR3 is TGTGCCAGTAGCCCCGGCCAGAGGGACATTCAGTACTTC.

The chain links TRBV9 to TRBJ2-1; weak D call: TRBD2 (5 bases). The CDR3 is made up of 14 amino acids. Germline-derived CDR1 and CDR2 are SGDLS and YYNGEE. V lost 5 bases and J lost 4, with 13 bases in between. The chain's CDR3 is CASSHSAAYNEQFF. The DNA for the CDR3 is TGTGCCAGCAGTCATAGCGCGGCATACAATGAGCAGTTCTTC.

This chain uses TRBV28 with TRBJ1-2; 7 nucleotides agree with TRBD1. J was trimmed by 0 bases and V by 1 base; bases with no gene match: 11. CDR3 size: 18 residues. Germline loops: CDR1 MDHEN, CDR2 SYDVKM. The CDR3 loop reads CASSLFRPQGVPNYGYTF. The DNA for the CDR3 is TGTGCCAGCAGTTTATTTAGGCCCCAGGGGGTTCCTAACTATGGCTACACCTTC.

The chain employs TRBV4-1 and TRBJ2-1; 7 nucleotides match TRBD1. The CDR3 runs 17 residues. Germline V gene lookup returns CDR1 MGHRA and CDR2 YSYEKL. The J segment lost 2 bases and the V segment lost 2 bases, leaving 9 bases of the junction unmatched. The CDR3 is CASSQPDRDPPYNEQFF. In DNA form, the CDR3 reads TGCGCCAGCAGCCAACCAGACAGGGATCCTCCCTACAATGAGCAGTTCTTC.

This clone was counted only a few times. The rearrangement joins TRBV5-1 to TRBJ1-1, with D hard to call. This CDR3 has 14 residues. The V end lost 1 base, the J end lost 5 bases, and 12 bases lay between the germline ends. Per germline, CDR1 SGHRS and CDR2 YFSETQ. The CDR3 loop reads CASSLMGVATEAFF. The CDR3 nucleotides are TGCGCCAGCAGCTTGATGGGCGTCGCGACTGAAGCTTTCTTT.

J is TRBJ1-1 and V is TRBV9; TRBD1 is a possible D gene (5 bases). Trimming left V 0 bases short and J 3 bases short, with 12 bases between. Germline CDR1 is SGDLS and CDR2 is YYNGEE. This CDR3 comprises 15 residues. The CDR3 reads CASSVDGAQDTEAFF. The CDR3 region has the DNA TGTGCCAGCAGCGTAGATGGGGCTCAAGACACTGAAGCTTTCTTT.

This clone was observed a few times. J is TRBJ2-7 and V is TRBV6-5, with D tentatively TRBD1 (6 bases). This CDR3 region has 15 residues. V shed 6 bases and J shed 2 bases, with 17 bases lying between them. Per germline, CDR1 MNHEY and CDR2 SVGAGI. CDR3 sequence reads: CASSPLGQGPYEQYF. CDR3 nucleotides: TGTGCCAGCAGCCCCCTCGGGCAGGGGCCCTACGAGCAGTACTTC.

The rearrangement links TRBV28 to TRBJ2-7; 11 bases are shared with TRBD1. This CDR3 is built from 15 residues. V gave up 7 bases and J gave up 7 bases; unmatched junction bases: 12. Germline V gene data show CDR1 as MDHEN and CDR2 as SYDVKM. CDR3 region: CASTQGGQGAWEQYF. CDR3 in DNA: TGTGCCAGCACCCAAGGAGGACAGGGGGCCTGGGAGCAGTACTTC.

The gene calls are TRBV7-9 and TRBJ2-1, with 7 bases identical to TRBD1. The CDR3 has 16 amino acids. In germline, CDR1 is SEHNR, CDR2 FQNEAQ (reference sequence). The V gene end was trimmed by 5 bases and the J gene end by 4 bases; junction bases not matched to a gene: 11. CDR3 coding DNA: TGTGCCAGCAGCCCTAAAGCAGGGACAGCTTACAATGAGCAGTTCTTC. It translates to CASSPKAGTAYNEQFF. Drawing the rest from reference TRBV7-9 and TRBJ2-1, the complete variable domain is DTGVSQNPRHKITKRGQNVTFRCDPISEHNRLYWYRQTLGQGPEFLTYFQNEAQLEKSRLLSDRFSAERPKGSFSTLEIQRTEQGDSAMYLCASSPKAGTAYNEQFFGPGTRLTVL.

This chain links TRBV18 with TRBJ1-4; tentative D call: TRBD1 (6 bases). The CDR3 is 16 residues long. The V gene lost 3 bases and the J gene lost 8 bases, with 19 bases spanning the gap. CDR1 KGHSH and CDR2 LQKENI come from the germline V gene. CDR3 in DNA: TGTGCCAGCTCACCGAGGGACACTACAAAAGGGGAAAAACTGTTTTTT. It is translated as CASSPRDTTKGEKLFF.

The chain employs TRBV18 and TRBJ1-4; D unresolved. Trimming stripped 3 bases from V and 0 bases from J, with 11 bases between. Germline CDR1 is KGHSH and CDR2 is LQKENI. The CDR3 runs 16 residues. The CDR3 nucleotides are TGTGCCAGCTCACCTTCCTCTACGACAACTAATGAAAAACTGTTTTTT. Translated, it gives CASSPSSTTTNEKLFF.

This clone turned up a few times. CDR3 amino acids: CASSLGQNYEQYF. Here the CDR3 DNA reads TGTGCCAGCAGCCTGGGACAGAACTACGAGCAGTACTTC. V is TRBV11-3 and J is TRBJ2-7; 7 bases align to TRBD1. CDR3 size: 13 residues. Germline V CDR1 and CDR2: SGHNT, YENEEA. V dropped 5 bases and J dropped 3; count of bases not matched to a gene: 4.

The CDR3 region is CASSLRGVYGYTF. The CDR3 DNA reads TGTGCCAGCAGTCTCCGGGGGGTTTATGGCTACACCTTC. The V gene is TRBV27, the J gene TRBJ1-2; a possible D gene is TRBD1 (5 bases). The CDR3 consists of 13 residues. Germline V gene sequence: CDR1 MNHEY, CDR2 SMNVEV (reference sequence). The V end lost 5 bases, the J end lost 5 bases, and 12 bases lay between the germline ends.

This rearrangement joins TRBV7-9 to TRBJ2-3; 14 bases match TRBD2. The length of the CDR3 is 19 residues. CDR1 and CDR2 (germline): SEHNR, FQNEAQ (reference sequence). V gave up 4 bases and J gave up 3 bases; unmatched junction bases: 12. CDR3: CASSYRGTSGSMVTDTQYF. CDR3 bases: TGTGCCAGCAGCTACAGGGGGACTAGCGGGAGTATGGTGACAGATACGCAGTATTTT.

The chain joins TRBV9 to TRBJ1-3; D is ambiguous. CDR3 length: 14 amino acids. Germline V gives CDR1 SGDLS, CDR2 YYNGEE. The V end lost 4 bases, the J end lost 0 bases, and 8 bases lay between the germline ends. The CDR3 sequence is CASSPRGSGNTIYF. The CDR3, as DNA: TGTGCCAGCAGCCCTCGGGGCTCTGGAAACACCATATATTTT.

The rearrangement links TRBV24-1 to TRBJ2-2; 13 bases align to TRBD2. J gave up 7 bases and V 0 bases, and 7 bases lay outside the gene matches. CDR1 and CDR2 (germline): KGHDR, SFDVKD. The CDR3 is made up of 18 amino acids. CDR3 nucleotides: TGTGCCACCAGTGATTTGCCACTAGCGGGGGGGCGTGACGGGGAGCTGTTTTTT. Protein sequence: CATSDLPLAGGRDGELFF.

The chain is built from TRBV6-2 or TRBV6-3 and TRBJ2-3, with 13 bases fitting TRBD2. Germline V CDR1 and CDR2: MNHEY, SVGEGT. V was pared by 5 bases and J by 4 bases, with 6 bases of the junction left unmatched. CDR3 size: 16 residues. The CDR3 protein is CASSQGLAGLSDTQYF. The DNA for the CDR3 is TGTGCCAGCAGTCAGGGACTAGCGGGATTGTCAGATACGCAGTATTTT.

The V call is TRBV6-6, the J call TRBJ2-7; D is perhaps TRBD1 (6 bases). The germline CDR1 and CDR2 sequences are MNHNY and SVGAGI (reference sequence). The CDR3 runs to 16 residues. V lost 2 bases and J 5 bases, leaving 19 bases between the germline ends. The CDR3: CASSYRRAGVEHEQYF. CDR3 nucleotide sequence: TGTGCCAGCAGTTACCGCCGGGCAGGGGTCGAGCACGAGCAGTACTTC.

This clone was counted between two and nine times. The CDR3 region is CASSRPGLAWNEQFF. In DNA, the CDR3 is TGTGCCAGCAGCCGACCGGGACTAGCTTGGAATGAGCAGTTCTTC. V gene TRBV6-6 combines with J gene TRBJ2-1, with TRBD2 matching over 9 bases. V was pared by 6 bases and J by 7 bases, with 10 bases of the junction left unmatched. Germline CDR1 is MNHNY and CDR2 is SVGAGI (reference sequence). The CDR3 is 15 residues long.

The genes are TRBV19 and TRBJ1-4, with 7 bases fitting TRBD1. The V segment lost 7 bases and the J segment 8 bases; nucleotides outside the gene matches: 10. CDR3 size: 14 residues. CDR1 is LNHDA and CDR2 is SQIVND in the germline V gene (reference sequence). The CDR3 is CASTTTGRNEKLFF. Written as DNA, the CDR3 is TGTGCCAGTACTACGACAGGGAGGAACGAAAAACTGTTTTTT.

This chain connects TRBV6-6 to TRBJ2-7; D may be TRBD1 (6 bases). Trimming stripped 0 bases from V and 6 bases from J, with 12 bases between. CDR3 length: 14 amino acids. Per germline, CDR1 MNHNY and CDR2 SVGAGI (reference sequence). CDR3 nucleotides: TGTGCCAGCAGTTACTCCAGGGGCGGCATCGAGCAGTACTTC. It translates to CASSYSRGGIEQYF.

This clone was recorded a few times. The CDR3 loop is CASSLPLQGSGEQFF. The CDR3 DNA is TGTGCCAGCAGTTTGCCCCTACAGGGATCCGGTGAGCAGTTCTTC. The V gene is TRBV28, the J gene TRBJ2-1; the D gene is possibly TRBD1 (6 bases). The ends were cut back, 3 bases at V and 9 bases at J, with 18 bases in the middle. Germline assignment: CDR1 MDHEN and CDR2 SYDVKM. This CDR3 comprises 15 residues.

The chain combines TRBV29-1 with TRBJ2-1; TRBD1 matches at 8 bases. Per the germline V gene, CDR1 is SQVTM and CDR2 is ANQGSEA. After removal of 3 bases from V and 6 bases from J, the junction contained 7 bases not matched to a gene. This CDR3 has 14 amino acids. CDR3 nucleotides: TGCAGCGTTGACGGACAGGGAATCCTCAATGAGCAGTTCTTC. Translation gives CSVDGQGILNEQFF.

The V gene is TRBV27, the J gene TRBJ2-7; D unresolved. The germline CDR1 and CDR2 sequences are MNHEY and SMNVEV (reference sequence). The V gene lost 4 bases and the J gene lost 3 bases, with 10 bases spanning the gap. This CDR3 has 13 residues. In DNA form, the CDR3 reads TGTGCCAGCAGTTCGACACCTTTCTACGAGCAGTACTTC. This codes for CASSSTPFYEQYF.

The CDR3 DNA sequence: TGTGCCATGCGGACAGGGGACGTAACTGAAGCTTTCTTT. The encoded protein is CAMRTGDVTEAFF. The chain joins TRBV10-3 to TRBJ1-1, with TRBD1 matching over 9 bases. The V and J ends lost 9 bases and 5 bases, in that order; junction bases with no gene match: 7. The CDR3 is 13 amino acids. Germline V gene lookup returns CDR1 ENHRY and CDR2 SYGVKD.

The chain recombines TRBV11-2 with TRBJ2-7, with TRBD1 matching over 7 bases. The germline V gene has CDR1 SGHAT and CDR2 FQNNGV. V shed 2 bases and J 6 bases; nucleotides not matched to a gene: 10. This CDR3 has 15 residues. DNA of the CDR3: TGTGCCAGCAGCTTAAGGATCGACAGGGCCAGCGAGCAGTACTTC. This codes for CASSLRIDRASEQYF.

In its sample, this clone was seen a few times. This chain joins TRBV7-9 and TRBJ1-3, with D unresolved. Germline values: CDR1 SEHNR, CDR2 FQNEAQ (reference sequence). V was pared by 0 bases and J by 4 bases, with 13 bases between. The CDR3 length is 16 residues. DNA for the CDR3: TGTGCCAGCAGCTTAGCCGGACTAGGGATAGGAAACACCATATATTTT. Amino acids: CASSLAGLGIGNTIYF.

The sample holds one count of this clone. The chain combines TRBV19 with TRBJ2-7; 9 nucleotides align to TRBD2. The CDR3 is 15 residues long. V shed 5 bases, J shed 2 bases, and the junction held 7 bases outside the gene matches. CDR1 and CDR2 (germline): LNHDA, SQIVND (reference sequence). The chain's CDR3 is CASSPTSGPAYEQYF. CDR3 nucleotides: TGTGCCAGTAGTCCCACTAGCGGGCCCGCCTACGAGCAGTACTTC.